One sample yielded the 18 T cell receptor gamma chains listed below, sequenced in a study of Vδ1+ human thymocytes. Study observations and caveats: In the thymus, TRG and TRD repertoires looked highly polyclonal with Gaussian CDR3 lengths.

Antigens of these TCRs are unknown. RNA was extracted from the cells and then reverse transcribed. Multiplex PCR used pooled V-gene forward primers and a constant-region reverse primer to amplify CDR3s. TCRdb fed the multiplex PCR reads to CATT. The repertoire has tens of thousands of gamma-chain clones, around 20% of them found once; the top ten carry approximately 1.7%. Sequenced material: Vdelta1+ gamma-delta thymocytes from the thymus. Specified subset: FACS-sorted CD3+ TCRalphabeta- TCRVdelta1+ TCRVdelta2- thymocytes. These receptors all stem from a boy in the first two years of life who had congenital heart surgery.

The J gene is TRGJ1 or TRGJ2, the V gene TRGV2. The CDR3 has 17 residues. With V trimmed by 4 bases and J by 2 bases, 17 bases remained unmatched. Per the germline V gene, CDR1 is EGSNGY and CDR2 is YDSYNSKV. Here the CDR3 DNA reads TGTGCCACCTGGGATGGACCACATAACACCGATTATTATAAGAAACTCTTT. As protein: CATWDGPHNTDYYKKLF.

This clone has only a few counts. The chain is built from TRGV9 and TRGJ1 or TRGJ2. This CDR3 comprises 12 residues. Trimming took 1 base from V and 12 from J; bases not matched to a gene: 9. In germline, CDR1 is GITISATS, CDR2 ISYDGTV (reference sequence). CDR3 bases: TGTGCCTTGTGGGAGGTAAGGAGGAGGAAACTCTTT. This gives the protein CALWEVRRRKLF.

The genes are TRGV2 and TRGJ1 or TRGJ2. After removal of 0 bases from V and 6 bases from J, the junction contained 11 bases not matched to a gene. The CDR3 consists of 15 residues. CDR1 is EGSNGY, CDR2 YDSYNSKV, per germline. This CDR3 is CATWDGPLSAYKKLF. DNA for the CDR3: TGTGCCACCTGGGACGGGCCATTAAGTGCTTATAAGAAACTCTTT.

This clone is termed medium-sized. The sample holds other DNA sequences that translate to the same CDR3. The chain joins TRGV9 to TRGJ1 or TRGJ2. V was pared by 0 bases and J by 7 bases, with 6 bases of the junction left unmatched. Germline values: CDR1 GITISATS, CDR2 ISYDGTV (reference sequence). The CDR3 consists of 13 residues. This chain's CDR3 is CALWEVHGYKKLF. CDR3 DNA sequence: TGTGCCTTGTGGGAGGTGCATGGCTATAAGAAACTCTTT.

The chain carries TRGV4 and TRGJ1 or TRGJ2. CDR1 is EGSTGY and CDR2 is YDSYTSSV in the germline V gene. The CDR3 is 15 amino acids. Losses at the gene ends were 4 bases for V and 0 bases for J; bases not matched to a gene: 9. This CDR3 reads CATWDASPNYYKKLF. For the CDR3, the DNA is TGTGCCACCTGGGACGCCTCTCCGAATTATTATAAGAAACTCTTT.

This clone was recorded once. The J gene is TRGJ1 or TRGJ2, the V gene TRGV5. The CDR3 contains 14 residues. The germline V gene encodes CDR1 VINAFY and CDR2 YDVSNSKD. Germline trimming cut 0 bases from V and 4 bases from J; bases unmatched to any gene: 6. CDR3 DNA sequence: TGTGCCACCTGGGACAGGGTCCAGTATTATAAGAAACTCTTT. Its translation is CATWDRVQYYKKLF.

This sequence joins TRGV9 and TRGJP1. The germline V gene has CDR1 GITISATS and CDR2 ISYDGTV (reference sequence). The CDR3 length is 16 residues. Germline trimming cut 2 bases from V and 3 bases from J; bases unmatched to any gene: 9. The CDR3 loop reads CALWEDLISTGWFKIF. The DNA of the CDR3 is TGTGCCTTGTGGGAGGACCTTATTTCCACTGGTTGGTTCAAGATATTT.

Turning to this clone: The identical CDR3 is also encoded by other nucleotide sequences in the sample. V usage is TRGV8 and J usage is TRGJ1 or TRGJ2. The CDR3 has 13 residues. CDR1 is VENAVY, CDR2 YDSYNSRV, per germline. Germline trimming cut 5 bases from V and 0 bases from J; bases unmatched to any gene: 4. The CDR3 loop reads CATWASNYYKKLF. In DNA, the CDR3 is TGTGCCACCTGGGCTTCGAATTATTATAAGAAACTCTTT.

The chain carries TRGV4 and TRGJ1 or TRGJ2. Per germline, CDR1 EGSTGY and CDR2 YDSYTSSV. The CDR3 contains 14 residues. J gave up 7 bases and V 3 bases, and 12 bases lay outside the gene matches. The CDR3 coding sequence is TGTGCCACCTGGGATATAGGTTCGGGGTATAAGAAACTCTTT. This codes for CATWDIGSGYKKLF.

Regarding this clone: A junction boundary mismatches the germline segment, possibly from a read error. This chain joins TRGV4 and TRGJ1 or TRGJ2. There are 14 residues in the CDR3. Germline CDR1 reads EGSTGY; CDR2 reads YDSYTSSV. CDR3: CATWGSSLDYKKLF. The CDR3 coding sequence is TGCGCCACCTGGGGCTCCTCCTTGGATTATAAGAAACTCTTT.

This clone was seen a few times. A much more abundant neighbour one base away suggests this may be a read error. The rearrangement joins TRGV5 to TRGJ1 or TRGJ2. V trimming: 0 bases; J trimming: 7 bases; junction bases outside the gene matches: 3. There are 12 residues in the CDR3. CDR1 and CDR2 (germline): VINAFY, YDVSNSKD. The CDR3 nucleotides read TGTGCCACCTGGGACAGGCTGTATAAGAAACTCTTT. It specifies CATWDRLYKKLF.

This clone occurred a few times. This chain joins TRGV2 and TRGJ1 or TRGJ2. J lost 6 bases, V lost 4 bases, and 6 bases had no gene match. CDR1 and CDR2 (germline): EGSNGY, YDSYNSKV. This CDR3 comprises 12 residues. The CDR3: CATWDVRYKKLF. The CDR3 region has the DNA TGTGCCACCTGGGATGTACGTTATAAGAAACTCTTT.

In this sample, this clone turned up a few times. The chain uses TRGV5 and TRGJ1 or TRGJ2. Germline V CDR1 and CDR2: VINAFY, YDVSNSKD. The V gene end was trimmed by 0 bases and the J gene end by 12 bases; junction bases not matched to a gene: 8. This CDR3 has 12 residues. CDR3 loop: CATWDRRTRKLF. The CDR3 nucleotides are TGTGCCACCTGGGACAGGCGTACGAGGAAACTCTTT.

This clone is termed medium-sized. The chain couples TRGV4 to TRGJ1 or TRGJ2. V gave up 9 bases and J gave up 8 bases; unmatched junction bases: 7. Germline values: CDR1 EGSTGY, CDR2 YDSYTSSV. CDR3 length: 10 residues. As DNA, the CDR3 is TGTGCCACCGATGCAAATAAGAAACTCTTT. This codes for CATDANKKLF.

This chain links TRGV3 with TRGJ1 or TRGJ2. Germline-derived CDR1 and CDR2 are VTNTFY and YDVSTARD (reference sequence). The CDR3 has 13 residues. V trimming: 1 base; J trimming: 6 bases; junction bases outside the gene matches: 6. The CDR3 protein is CATWDSCRYKKLF. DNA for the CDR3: TGTGCCACCTGGGACAGTTGCCGTTATAAGAAACTCTTT.

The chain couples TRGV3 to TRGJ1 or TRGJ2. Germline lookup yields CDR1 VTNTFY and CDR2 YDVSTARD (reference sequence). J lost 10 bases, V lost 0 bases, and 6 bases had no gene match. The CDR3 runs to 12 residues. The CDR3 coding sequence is TGTGCCACCTGGGACAGGCCGGTCAAGAAACTCTTT. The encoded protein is CATWDRPVKKLF.

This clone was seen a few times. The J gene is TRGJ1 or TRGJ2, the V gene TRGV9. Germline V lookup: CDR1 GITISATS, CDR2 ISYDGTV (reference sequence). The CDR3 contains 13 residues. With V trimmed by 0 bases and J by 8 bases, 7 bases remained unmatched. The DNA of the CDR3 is TGTGCCTTGTGGGAGGTGTGGTACGATAAGAAACTCTTT. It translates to CALWEVWYDKKLF.

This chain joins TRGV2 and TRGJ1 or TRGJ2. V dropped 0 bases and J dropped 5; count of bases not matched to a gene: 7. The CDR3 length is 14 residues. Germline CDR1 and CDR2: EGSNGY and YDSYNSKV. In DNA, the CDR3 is TGTGCCACCTGGGACGGGCAATCACATTATAAGAAACTCTTT. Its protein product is CATWDGQSHYKKLF.